This TCR beta chain was retrieved from a study of low-dose radiotherapy and immunotherapy resistance in tumors. Primers targeting TRAV and TRBV primed first-strand cDNA, covering alpha and beta chains. TCRs underwent 15 to 20 PCR cycles of amplification with a constant-region primer and V-primer adapter. TCRdb redid the calling of the reads with MiXCR, one entry per CDR3 protein. The sample shows about 64,000 distinct CDR3 sequences, about 26% of them seen only once. Time point denoted: before trial treatment. The CDR3 runs 15 residues. V shed 3 bases and J shed 4 bases, with 12 bases lying between them. Germline V gene sequence: CDR1 MNHEY, CDR2 SVGAGI. This clonotype was seen repeatedly, ten times or more.

Sequenced here: PBMCs, sampled before treatment. This clonotype was sampled from a male donor with rectosigmoid adenocarcinoma. V and J are TRBV6-5 and TRBJ2-2, with D maybe TRBD1 (5 bases). Written as DNA, the CDR3 is TGTGCCAGCAGTTATAACTACAGGACCACCGGGGAGCTGTTTTTT. It specifies CASSYNYRTTGELFF.